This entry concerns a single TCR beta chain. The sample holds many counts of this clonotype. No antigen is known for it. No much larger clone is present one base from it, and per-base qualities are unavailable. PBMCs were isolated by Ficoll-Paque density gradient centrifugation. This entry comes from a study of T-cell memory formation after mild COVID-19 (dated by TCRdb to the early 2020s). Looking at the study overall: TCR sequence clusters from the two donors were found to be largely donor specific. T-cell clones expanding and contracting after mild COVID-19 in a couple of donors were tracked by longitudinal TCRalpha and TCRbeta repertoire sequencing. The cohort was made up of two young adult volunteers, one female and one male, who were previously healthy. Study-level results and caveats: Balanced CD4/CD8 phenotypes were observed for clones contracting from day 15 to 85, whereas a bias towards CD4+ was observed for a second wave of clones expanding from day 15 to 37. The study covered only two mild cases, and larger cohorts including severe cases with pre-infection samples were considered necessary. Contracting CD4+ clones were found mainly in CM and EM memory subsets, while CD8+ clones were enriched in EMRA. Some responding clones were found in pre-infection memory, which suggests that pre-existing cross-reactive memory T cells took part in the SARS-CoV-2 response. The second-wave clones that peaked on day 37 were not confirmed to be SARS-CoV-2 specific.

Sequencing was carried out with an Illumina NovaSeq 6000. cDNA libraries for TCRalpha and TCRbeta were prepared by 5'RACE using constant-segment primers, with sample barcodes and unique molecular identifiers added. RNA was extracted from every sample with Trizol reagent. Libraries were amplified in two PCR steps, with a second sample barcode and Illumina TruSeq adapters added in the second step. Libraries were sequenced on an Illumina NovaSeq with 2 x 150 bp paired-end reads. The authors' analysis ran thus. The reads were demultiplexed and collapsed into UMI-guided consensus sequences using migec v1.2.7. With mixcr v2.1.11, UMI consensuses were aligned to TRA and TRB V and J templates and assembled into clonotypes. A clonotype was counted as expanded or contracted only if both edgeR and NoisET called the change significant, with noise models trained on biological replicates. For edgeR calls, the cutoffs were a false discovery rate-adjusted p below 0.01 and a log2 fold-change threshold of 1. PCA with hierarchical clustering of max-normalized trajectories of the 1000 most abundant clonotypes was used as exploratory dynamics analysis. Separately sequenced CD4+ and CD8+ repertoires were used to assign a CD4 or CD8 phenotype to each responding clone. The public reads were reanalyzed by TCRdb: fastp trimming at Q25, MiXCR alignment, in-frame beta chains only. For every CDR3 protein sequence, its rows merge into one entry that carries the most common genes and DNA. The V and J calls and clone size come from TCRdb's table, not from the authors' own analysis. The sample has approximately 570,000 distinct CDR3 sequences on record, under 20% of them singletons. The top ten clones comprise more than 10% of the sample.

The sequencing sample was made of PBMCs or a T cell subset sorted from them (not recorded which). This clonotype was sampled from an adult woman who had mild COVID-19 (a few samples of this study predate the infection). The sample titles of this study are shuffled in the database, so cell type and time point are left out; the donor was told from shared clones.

The sequence in DNA is TGTGCCAGCAGCTTAGCTCAGGGTGCCTACAATGAGCAGTTCTTC. This yields the protein CASSLAQGAYNEQFF. Recombination linked TRBV7-2 to TRBJ2-1; the D gene is possibly TRBD1, with 5 bases matching. CDR1 and CDR2, per the germline V gene, are SGHTA and FQGNSA. The CDR3 measures 15 amino acids from cysteine to phenylalanine. This entry keeps only the CDR3 DNA: 45 bases, framed from base 1. Relative to germline, V is 0 bases shorter and J is 2 bases shorter, with 8 bases between their ends.